One and the same sample provided the 17 T cell receptor beta chains below, sequenced in a study of pediatric ulcerative colitis. Profiling relied on immunoSEQ multiplex PCR, and the TCRdb table lists in-frame clones only, not all of them. This sample has roughly 37,000 clones, with around four fifths found just once. Sequencing was carried out using blood. The receptors here all came from a girl under 18 with moderate ulcerative colitis.

Concerning this clone: At one end the junction does not follow the germline gene, possibly because of a read error. This chain links TRBV4-1 with TRBJ1-6; the match to TRBD1 covers 10 bases. The CDR3 loop spans 17 amino acids. Germline-derived CDR1 and CDR2 are MGHRA and YSYEKL. CDR3 nucleotides: TGCGCCAGCAGCGAAGAGCTTCGGACAGGGGGAAGTTCACCCCTCCACTTT. Protein sequence: CASSEELRTGGSSPLHF.

V is TRBV7-6 and J is TRBJ2-1; TRBD1 aligns across 9 bases. The ends lost 8 bases at V and 8 bases at J; junction bases unmatched: 7. Per the germline V gene, CDR1 is SGHVS and CDR2 is FNYEAQ. The CDR3 spans 13 residues. The DNA for the CDR3 is TGTGCCAGCGCTAGGGACAGGGACTATGAGCAGTTCTTC. This sequence encodes CASARDRDYEQFF.

The rearrangement joins TRBV2 to TRBJ2-1, with 9 bases matching TRBD1. The CDR3 consists of 16 residues. J lost 8 bases, V lost 2 bases, and 10 bases had no gene match. The germline V gene encodes CDR1 SNHLY and CDR2 FYNNEI. The CDR3 here is CASSELLGDRAYEQFF. The CDR3 nucleotides read TGTGCCAGCAGTGAATTGTTAGGGGACAGGGCATATGAGCAGTTCTTC.

In DNA form, the CDR3 reads TGTGCCATCAGTGAGTCGGGGACAGGGGGCGGCACCGGGGAGCTGTTTTTT. Translated: CAISESGTGGGTGELFF. The chain is built from TRBV10-3 and TRBJ2-2; the match to TRBD1 covers 12 bases. Germline assignment: CDR1 ENHRY and CDR2 SYGVKD. The CDR3 consists of 17 residues. J was trimmed by 4 bases and V by 0 bases; bases with no gene match: 3.

The chain employs TRBV27 and TRBJ2-7; 8 bases map to TRBD1. The V and J ends lost 2 bases and 0 bases, in that order; junction bases with no gene match: 3. The CDR3 contains 15 residues. Germline CDR1 MNHEY, CDR2 SMNVEV (reference sequence). The CDR3, as DNA: TGTGCCAGCAGTTTAGTAACAGGGGGCTCCTACGAGCAGTACTTC. The encoded protein is CASSLVTGGSYEQYF.

This clone was observed a handful of times. V usage is TRBV12-5 and J usage is TRBJ1-2; D is perhaps TRBD1 (5 bases). Germline CDR1 and CDR2: LGHNT and FRNRAP. The CDR3 consists of 12 residues. Trimming took off 8 bases at V and 6 bases at J, with 13 bases between the two ends. The CDR3, as DNA: TGTGCTAGTCCCAGTTGGGGGGATGGCTACACCTTC. It codes for CASPSWGDGYTF.

The chain joins TRBV11-3 to TRBJ2-1; TRBD2 is a possible D gene (6 bases). The CDR3 consists of 17 residues. V was trimmed by 1 base and J by 0 bases, leaving 13 bases between them. Germline lookup yields CDR1 SGHNT and CDR2 YENEEA. CDR3 amino acids: CASSLGGTVSSYNEQFF. CDR3 in DNA: TGTGCCAGCAGCTTAGGTGGGACTGTAAGCTCCTACAATGAGCAGTTCTTC.

The chain couples TRBV6-5 to TRBJ2-1, with D perhaps assigned TRBD1 or TRBD2 (6 bases each). The CDR3 covers 15 residues. CDR1 and CDR2 from the germline V gene are MNHEY and SVGAGI. Between the trimmed V and J ends, which lost 0 bases and 10 bases, there was a span of 16 bases. The CDR3 bases are TGTGCCAGCAGTTACTCGTTCAGGGGACTGTGGGAGCAGTTCTTC. Translating gives CASSYSFRGLWEQFF.

The chain is built from TRBV5-1 and TRBJ1-4; D remains unclear. V was clipped by 1 base and J by 2 bases, with 9 bases between them. Germline loops: CDR1 SGHRS, CDR2 YFSETQ. The CDR3 sequence is 15 residues long. The CDR3 bases are TGCGCCAGCAGCTTGACCCGGAACACTAATGAAAAACTGTTTTTT. Its protein product is CASSLTRNTNEKLFF.

The chain couples TRBV4-3 to TRBJ2-7; D not certain. Germline-derived CDR1 and CDR2 are LGHNA and YSLEER. Trimming shortened V by 1 base and J by 1 base, and 14 bases separated the two germline ends. This CDR3 comprises 16 residues. CDR3 sequence (DNA): TGCGCCAGCAGCCAAGTTTCGGCGTCGCCGTCCTACGAGCAGTACTTC. It encodes CASSQVSASPSYEQYF.

This chain joins TRBV28 and TRBJ2-7; possibly TRBD2 for D (6 bases). V shed 6 bases and J shed 7 bases, with 25 bases lying between them. Germline V gene lookup returns CDR1 MDHEN and CDR2 SYDVKM. The CDR3 runs 16 residues. The CDR3 spells CASRAPPGTLSREQYF. CDR3 nucleotides: TGTGCCAGCAGGGCTCCTCCCGGGACTCTCTCCCGGGAGCAGTACTTC.

The rearrangement joins TRBV11-2 to TRBJ2-3; 7 bases are a match to TRBD2. From germline, CDR1 is SGHAT and CDR2 FQNNGV. The ends lost 1 base at V and 1 base at J; junction bases unmatched: 5. This CDR3 region has 16 residues. CDR3 nucleotide sequence: TGTGCCAGCAGCTTAGGAGGGAGGGCCGGCACAGATACGCAGTATTTT. It translates to CASSLGGRAGTDTQYF.

This sequence joins TRBV7-9 and TRBJ2-7, with TRBD1 identical over 7 bases. The CDR3 length is 15 residues. The germline CDR1 and CDR2 sequences are SEHNR and FQNEAQ (reference sequence). Unmatched junction bases numbered 8, after V lost 6 bases and J lost 0 bases. The CDR3 bases are TGTGCCAGCAGTTCGGACAGGAGGAGCTCCTACGAGCAGTACTTC. This codes for CASSSDRRSSYEQYF.

The chain joins TRBV27 to TRBJ2-3; D is unresolved. Germline CDR1 reads MNHEY; CDR2 reads SMNVEV (reference sequence). The ends were cut back, 5 bases at V and 6 bases at J, with 18 bases in the middle. The CDR3 totals 15 residues. Written as DNA, the CDR3 is TGTGCCAGCAGTCCGACGGGTTATGGATCGGATACGCAGTATTTT. As protein: CASSPTGYGSDTQYF.

CDR3 amino acids: CASSGGQALSSPLHF. CDR3 coding DNA: TGTGCCAGCAGTGGGGGACAGGCCCTGAGTTCACCCCTCCACTTT. The genes are TRBV6-5 and TRBJ1-6; 8 positions agree with TRBD1. This CDR3 comprises 15 residues. V was clipped by 5 bases and J by 9 bases; unmatched bases: 9. From germline, CDR1 is MNHEY and CDR2 SVGAGI.

V gene TRBV28 combines with J gene TRBJ1-1; the D is unclear. This CDR3 has 13 residues. From germline, CDR1 is MDHEN and CDR2 SYDVKM. V lost 6 bases and J 1 base, leaving 9 bases between the germline ends. For the CDR3, the DNA is TGTGCCAGCAGGGGTTCAGGGAACACTGAAGCTTTCTTT. Translating it yields CASRGSGNTEAFF.

The chain recombines TRBV27 with TRBJ2-1, with D possibly TRBD1 on 6 matching bases. The germline V gene encodes CDR1 MNHEY and CDR2 SMNVEV (reference sequence). V was cut by 2 bases and J by 6 bases, with 14 bases left in between. The CDR3 totals 15 residues. The chain's CDR3 is CASSLNGGRGNEQFF. In nucleotides, the CDR3 is TGTGCCAGCAGTTTAAATGGGGGCCGGGGCAATGAGCAGTTCTTC.